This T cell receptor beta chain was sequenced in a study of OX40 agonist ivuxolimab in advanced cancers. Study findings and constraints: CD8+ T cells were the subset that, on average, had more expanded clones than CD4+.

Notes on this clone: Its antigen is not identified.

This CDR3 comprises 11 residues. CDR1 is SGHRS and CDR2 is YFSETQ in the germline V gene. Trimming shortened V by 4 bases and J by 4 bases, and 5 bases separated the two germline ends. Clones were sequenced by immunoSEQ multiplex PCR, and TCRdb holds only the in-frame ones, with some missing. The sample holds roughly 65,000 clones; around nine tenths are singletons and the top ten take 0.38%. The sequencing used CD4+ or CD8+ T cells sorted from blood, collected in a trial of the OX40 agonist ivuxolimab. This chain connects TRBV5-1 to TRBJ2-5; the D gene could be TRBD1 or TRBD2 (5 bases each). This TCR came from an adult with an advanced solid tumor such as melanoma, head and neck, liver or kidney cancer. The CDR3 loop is CASSGGETQYF. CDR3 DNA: TGCGCCAGCAGCGGGGGAGAGACCCAGTACTTC.